This passage covers 23 T cell receptor beta chains from one sample sequenced in a study of neurological immune-mediated disorders. TCRdb re-called the 5' RACE reads with MiXCR, one entry per CDR3 protein. The table shows fewer than 85,000 distinct CDR3 sequences, with approximately 5% occurring only once. Sequenced material: PBMCs. The receptors come from a young woman with multiple sclerosis.

This clonotype was recorded at least ten times. The J gene is TRBJ2-3, the V gene TRBV10-3, with D unclear. Trimming pared 4 bases from V and 2 bases from J, leaving 7 bases between. In germline, CDR1 is ENHRY, CDR2 SYGVKD. The length of the CDR3 is 13 residues. CDR3 in amino acids: CAISVLSTDTQYF. CDR3 sequence (DNA): TGTGCCATCAGTGTCCTCTCCACAGATACGCAGTATTTT.

This clonotype was detected many times. This chain joins TRBV20-1 and TRBJ2-7; 10 bases are a match to TRBD2. CDR1 DFQATT and CDR2 SNEGSKA come from the germline V gene (reference sequence). The CDR3 spans 15 residues. J lost 4 bases, V lost 3 bases, and 9 bases had no gene match. The CDR3 DNA reads as TGCAGTGCTAGGCCCCTAGCGGGAGTAGGGTACGAGCAGTACTTC. It yields the protein CSARPLAGVGYEQYF.

The chain combines TRBV20-1 with TRBJ2-5; 7 bases agree with TRBD1. This CDR3 spans 16 amino acids. Germline CDR1 and CDR2: DFQATT and SNEGSKA (reference sequence). The V gene end was trimmed by 6 bases and the J gene end by 2 bases; junction bases not matched to a gene: 15. CDR3 DNA: TGCAGTGCAACACTGTGGGGGACAGTGCCGCAAGAGACCCAGTACTTC. The encoded protein is CSATLWGTVPQETQYF.

In its sample, this clonotype was seen many times. This chain links TRBV11-2 with TRBJ2-1, with 10 bases aligning to TRBD1. The CDR3 is 16 amino acids. Losses at the gene ends were 2 bases for V and 8 bases for J; bases not matched to a gene: 9. Germline V CDR1 and CDR2: SGHAT, FQNNGV. As DNA, the CDR3 is TGTGCCAGCAGCTTAAGGGGACAGGGGCGCCGGGATGAGCAGTTCTTC. It is translated as CASSLRGQGRRDEQFF.

This clonotype was found many times. V gene TRBV27 combines with J gene TRBJ1-1; a weak D match, TRBD1 (6 bases). The germline V gene encodes CDR1 MNHEY and CDR2 SMNVEV (reference sequence). The V gene lost 4 bases and the J gene lost 6 bases, with 15 bases spanning the gap. The CDR3 covers 14 residues. The CDR3 DNA is TGTGCCAGCAGTTCACTCCGACAGGATCCTGAAGCTTTCTTT. Protein: CASSSLRQDPEAFF.

This clonotype appeared many times. The chain combines TRBV13 with TRBJ2-3; no reliable D call. Germline CDR1 PRHDT, CDR2 FYEKMQ (reference sequence). V lost 3 bases and J 2 bases, leaving 9 bases between the germline ends. The CDR3 totals 14 residues. As DNA, the CDR3 is TGTGCCAGCAGCTTCAGCGAGTACACAGATACGCAGTATTTT. Translated, it gives CASSFSEYTDTQYF.

Ten or more counts support this clonotype. V gene TRBV20-1 combines with J gene TRBJ2-5; 11 nucleotides agree with TRBD2. The CDR3 extends over 17 amino acids. V lost 0 bases to trimming and J lost 2 bases; unmatched junction nucleotides: 8. Looked up from germline, CDR1 is DFQATT and CDR2 is SNEGSKA (reference sequence). CDR3 sequence reads: CSARDLAGGHIQETQYF. DNA for the CDR3: TGCAGTGCTAGAGATCTAGCGGGGGGCCACATACAAGAGACCCAGTACTTC.

This clonotype was seen many times. The rearrangement uses TRBV20-1 and TRBJ2-1; perhaps TRBD2 as D (5 bases). The CDR3 consists of 15 residues. From germline, CDR1 is DFQATT and CDR2 SNEGSKA (reference sequence). The V and J ends lost 4 bases and 0 bases respectively, with 13 bases between them. CDR3 sequence (DNA): TGCAGTGCTAAAGAGCGGACCAGCTCCTACAATGAGCAGTTCTTC. Amino acids: CSAKERTSSYNEQFF.

This clonotype appeared a few times. The chain couples TRBV5-5 to TRBJ2-1, with TRBD2 identical over 14 bases. Trimming took 6 bases from V and 7 from J; bases not matched to a gene: 9. The CDR3 has 16 residues. The germline gives CDR1 SGHKS, CDR2 YYEKEE (reference sequence). The CDR3 loop reads CASIHIRTSGRNEQFF. CDR3 DNA: TGTGCCAGCATCCACATTCGGACTAGCGGGAGGAATGAGCAGTTCTTC.

This clonotype was counted ten times or more. V gene TRBV12-3 or TRBV12-4 combines with J gene TRBJ1-1, with 7 bases identical to TRBD1. Trimming cost V 0 bases and J 1 base; bases outside gene matches: 2. CDR3 length: 15 residues. CDR3 nucleotides: TGTGCCAGCAGTTTAGCGACAGGGACGAACACTGAAGCTTTCTTT. This encodes CASSLATGTNTEAFF.

At least ten counts were recorded for this clonotype. The rearrangement links TRBV5-1 to TRBJ2-5, with D perhaps given as TRBD1 or TRBD2 (5 bases each). V lost 3 bases and J lost 2, with 8 bases in between. The CDR3 spans 13 residues. Germline CDR1 SGHRS, CDR2 YFSETQ. The CDR3 protein is CASSWGSQETQYF. The CDR3 region has the DNA TGCGCCAGCAGCTGGGGGTCTCAAGAGACCCAGTACTTC.

This clonotype was recorded at least ten times. This rearrangement joins TRBV7-3 to TRBJ2-6; D perhaps matches TRBD1 (6 bases). The V end was cut by 5 bases, the J end by 4 bases, with 15 bases between. The CDR3 is 16 amino acids. The V gene's germline CDR1 is SGHTA and CDR2 FQGTGA. CDR3 bases: TGTGCCAGCAGCAACCACAGGGTTTCAGGGGCCAACGTCCTGACTTTC. As protein: CASSNHRVSGANVLTF.

This clonotype appeared many times. The chain uses TRBV25-1 and TRBJ1-1; 9 bases line up with TRBD1. The CDR3 extends over 15 amino acids. V lost 6 bases and J lost 5; bases outside the gene matches: 10. Germline V gives CDR1 MGHDK, CDR2 SYGVNS. The CDR3: CASSVSGQGKTEAFF. CDR3 DNA sequence: TGTGCCAGCAGCGTGTCAGGACAGGGGAAGACTGAAGCTTTCTTT.

About this clonotype itself: A single base separates this from a much larger clone, so it may be a read error. V gene TRBV5-6 combines with J gene TRBJ2-5; unclear D gene. The CDR3 covers 12 residues. CDR1 and CDR2 from the germline V gene are SGHDT and YYEEEE. The CDR3 here is CASSLSRENQYF. CDR3 in DNA: TGTGCCAGCAGCTTGAGTAGAGAGAACCAGTACTTC.

This clonotype appeared a few times. The chain employs TRBV7-8 and TRBJ2-5; no clear D. CDR3 size: 14 residues. Between the trimmed V and J ends, which lost 2 bases and 5 bases, there was a span of 12 bases. Germline V gives CDR1 SGHVS, CDR2 FQNEAQ. The CDR3 region is CASSLSQVGETQYF. CDR3 DNA sequence: TGTGCCAGCAGCTTAAGTCAGGTCGGGGAGACCCAGTACTTC.

This clonotype was observed a few times. The rearrangement joins TRBV5-1 to TRBJ1-6; no definite D call. Germline CDR1 SGHRS, CDR2 YFSETQ. There are 12 residues in the CDR3. The ends were cut back, 4 bases at V and 12 bases at J, with 11 bases in the middle. The DNA for the CDR3 is TGCGCCAGCAGCCCGAGACATCTACCCCTCCACTTT. This sequence encodes CASSPRHLPLHF.

In its sample, this clonotype was seen many times. CDR3 nucleotide sequence: TGCAGTGCAATAGAAACTAGCGGGTACTACAATGAGCAGTTCTTC. It is translated as CSAIETSGYYNEQFF. This chain joins TRBV20-1 and TRBJ2-1; 9 bases are shared with TRBD2. Germline lookup yields CDR1 DFQATT and CDR2 SNEGSKA (reference sequence). There are 15 residues in the CDR3. V shed 6 bases and J 3 bases; nucleotides not matched to a gene: 9.

This chain joins TRBV3-1 and TRBJ2-5, with a possible D match to TRBD2 (6 bases). V lost 4 bases to trimming and J lost 0 bases, with 12 bases between them. CDR3 length: 15 residues. Per germline, CDR1 LGHDT and CDR2 YNNKEL (reference sequence). For the CDR3, the DNA is TGTGCCAGCAGCCTGGGCGCGGGGAACCAAGAGACCCAGTACTTC. Translation gives CASSLGAGNQETQYF.

This clonotype was seen many times. The chain employs TRBV15 and TRBJ1-2, with 8 positions matching TRBD1. V gave up 3 bases and J gave up 4 bases; unmatched junction bases: 1. The CDR3 is 13 residues long. Germline loops: CDR1 LNHNV, CDR2 YYDKDF (reference sequence). The chain's CDR3 is CATSSTGGYGYTF. CDR3 DNA: TGTGCCACCAGCAGTACAGGGGGCTATGGCTACACCTTC.

This clonotype has just a few counts. The J gene is TRBJ2-1, the V gene TRBV5-1; weak D call: TRBD2 (6 bases). V was trimmed by 2 bases and J by 9 bases, leaving 18 bases between them. Germline values: CDR1 SGHRS, CDR2 YFSETQ. The CDR3 contains 15 residues. CDR3 nucleotides: TGCGCCAGCAGCTTAGAGGTGGGGGGAGGACCTGAGCAGTTCTTC. Amino acid sequence: CASSLEVGGGPEQFF.

This clonotype has a count of ten or more. V is TRBV5-5 and J is TRBJ2-3, with D hard to call. CDR3 size: 15 residues. V was pared by 1 base and J by 5 bases, with 14 bases between. Germline CDR1 and CDR2: SGHKS and YYEKEE (reference sequence). The CDR3 region is CASSLLIAGRDTQYF. In nucleotides, the CDR3 is TGTGCCAGCAGCTTGTTGATAGCCGGCCGAGATACGCAGTATTTT.

This clonotype was detected ten times or more. The chain recombines TRBV9 with TRBJ1-3; the D gene is possibly TRBD1 (5 bases). The CDR3 runs 16 residues. Germline CDR1 reads SGDLS; CDR2 reads YYNGEE. Between the trimmed V and J ends, which lost 0 bases and 0 bases, there was a span of 10 bases. The CDR3 spells CASSVETGSSGNTIYF. The CDR3 coding sequence is TGTGCCAGCAGCGTAGAAACAGGAAGCTCTGGAAACACCATATATTTT.

This clonotype has ten or more counts. The V gene is TRBV4-1, the J gene TRBJ2-3; 11 bases are shared with TRBD2. Germline values: CDR1 MGHRA, CDR2 YSYEKL. V shed 0 bases and J 5 bases; nucleotides not matched to a gene: 7. The CDR3 has 17 amino acids. CDR3 in amino acids: CASSQESSGGAIDTQYF. Written as DNA, the CDR3 is TGCGCCAGCAGCCAAGAAAGTAGCGGGGGGGCCATAGATACGCAGTATTTT.